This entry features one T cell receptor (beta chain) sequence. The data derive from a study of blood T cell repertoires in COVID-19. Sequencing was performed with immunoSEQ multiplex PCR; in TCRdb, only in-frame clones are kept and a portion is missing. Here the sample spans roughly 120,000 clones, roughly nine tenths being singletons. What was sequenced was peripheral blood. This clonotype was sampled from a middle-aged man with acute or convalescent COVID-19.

Written as DNA, the CDR3 is TGTGCCACCAGTGATCAGGGGGGCAATGAGCAGTTCTTC. This translates into CATSDQGGNEQFF. The chain carries TRBV24-1 and TRBJ2-1, with D perhaps TRBD1 (7 bases). This CDR3 has 13 amino acids. The V gene lost 3 bases and the J gene lost 6 bases, with 8 bases spanning the gap. Germline V lookup: CDR1 KGHDR, CDR2 SFDVKD.